This is a list of T cell receptor beta chains from one sample in a study of blood T cell repertoires in COVID-19. The method was immunoSEQ multiplex PCR; TCRdb's version includes in-frame clones alone and lacks a portion of them. The sample consists of roughly 300,000 clones, about four fifths of them appearing once. Sample: peripheral blood. The receptors shown here come from a human donor with COVID-19, enrolled during active disease. The donor label of this sample is uncertain. Each CDR3 is given with its conserved first and last residue. A D gene is named only where the DNA matches it firmly. The size of a clone is reported for some rows only, either as once, few or many, or as a class for expanded clones.

CDR3aa: CASSLVGGGAYEQYF
CDR3nt: TGTGCCAGCAGCTTGGTTGGCGGAGGAGCCTACGAGCAGTACTTC
v_gene: TRBV5-6
j_gene: TRBJ2-7
d_gene: -
abundance: -

CDR3aa: CASSLGGPSSYNEQFF
CDR3nt: TGTGCCAGCAGCTTGGGGGGCCCGAGCTCCTACAATGAGCAGTTCTTC
v_gene: TRBV5-4
j_gene: TRBJ2-1
d_gene: -
abundance: -

CDR3aa: CASSPGRGLVGTEAFF
CDR3nt: TGTGCCAGCAGCCCGGGACGGGGGTTGGTAGGCACTGAAGCTTTCTTT
v_gene: TRBV5-6
j_gene: TRBJ1-1
d_gene: -
abundance: -

CDR3aa: CASRPRVGLAASYEQYF
CDR3nt: TGTGCCAGCAGGCCTAGGGTAGGACTAGCGGCATCCTACGAGCAGTACTTC
v_gene: TRBV2
j_gene: TRBJ2-7
d_gene: TRBD2
abundance: once

CDR3aa: CASSIMPGTHYEQYF
CDR3nt: TGTGCCAGTAGTATCATGCCGGGGACACATTACGAGCAGTACTTC
v_gene: TRBV19
j_gene: TRBJ2-7
d_gene: -
abundance: -

CDR3aa: CASSHYSGQGVGEKLFF
CDR3nt: TGTGCCAGCAGTCACTATTCGGGACAGGGGGTTGGTGAAAAACTGTTTTTT
v_gene: TRBV28
j_gene: TRBJ1-4
d_gene: TRBD1
abundance: -

CDR3aa: CASSQVGQGTDTQYF
CDR3nt: TGCGCCAGCAGCCAAGTGGGACAAGGCACAGATACGCAGTATTTT
v_gene: TRBV4-3
j_gene: TRBJ2-3
d_gene: -
abundance: few

CDR3aa: CASKTQGSGNTIYF
CDR3nt: TGTGCCAGTAAAACACAGGGGAGTGGAAACACCATATATTTT
v_gene: TRBV19
j_gene: TRBJ1-3
d_gene: TRBD1
abundance: -

CDR3aa: CASSRTGLQPQHF
CDR3nt: TGTGCCAGCAGTCGGACAGGGCTTCAGCCCCAGCATTTT
v_gene: TRBV6-5
j_gene: TRBJ1-5
d_gene: TRBD1
abundance: once

CDR3aa: CASRNTGGLQPQHF
CDR3nt: TGTGCCAGCAGGAACACAGGGGGTCTTCAGCCCCAGCATTTT
v_gene: TRBV27
j_gene: TRBJ1-5
d_gene: TRBD1
abundance: -

CDR3aa: CASSTTSGRTYEQYF
CDR3nt: TGCGCCAGCAGCACCACTAGCGGGAGGACTTACGAGCAGTACTTC
v_gene: TRBV5-1
j_gene: TRBJ2-7
d_gene: TRBD2
abundance: -

CDR3aa: CAISESRRDYGYTF
CDR3nt: TGTGCCATCAGTGAGTCGCGGAGAGATTATGGCTACACCTTC
v_gene: TRBV10-3
j_gene: TRBJ1-2
d_gene: -
abundance: once

CDR3aa: CASSRTPRSYEQYF
CDR3nt: TGTGCCAGCAGCAGGACACCCAGATCCTACGAGCAGTACTTC
v_gene: TRBV28
j_gene: TRBJ2-7
d_gene: -
abundance: -

CDR3aa: CASKQTVQGSDTQYF
CDR3nt: TGTGCCAGCAAACAAACGGTGCAGGGGTCAGATACGCAGTATTTT
v_gene: TRBV7-2
j_gene: TRBJ2-3
d_gene: -
abundance: once

CDR3aa: CASSVRLDSRSLYF
CDR3nt: TGTGCCAGTAGTGTGAGGCTAGACTCCCGTAGTCTGTATTTT
v_gene: TRBV19
j_gene: TRBJ2-3
d_gene: -
abundance: -

CDR3aa: CASSEAAVGGGTDTQYF
CDR3nt: TGTGCCAGCAGTGAAGCTGCGGTCGGGGGAGGCACAGATACGCAGTATTTT
v_gene: TRBV6-1
j_gene: TRBJ2-3
d_gene: -
abundance: -

CDR3aa: CSVEIRDTIYF
CDR3nt: TGCAGCGTTGAAATCCGGGACACCATATATTTT
v_gene: TRBV29-1
j_gene: TRBJ1-3
d_gene: -
abundance: once

CDR3aa: CASGPNRGTNYGYTF
CDR3nt: TGTGCTAGTGGCCCCAACAGGGGGACCAACTATGGCTACACCTTC
v_gene: TRBV12-5
j_gene: TRBJ1-2
d_gene: TRBD1
abundance: -

CDR3aa: CASRSQGFTDTQYF
CDR3nt: TGTGCCAGCAGGTCACAGGGATTCACAGATACGCAGTATTTT
v_gene: TRBV27
j_gene: TRBJ2-3
d_gene: -
abundance: -

CDR3aa: CASSLDRADEAFF
CDR3nt: TGTGCCAGCAGCTTGGACAGGGCCGATGAAGCTTTCTTT
v_gene: TRBV5-4
j_gene: TRBJ1-1
d_gene: -
abundance: -

CDR3aa: CASSIDLTGGDQPQHF
CDR3nt: TGTGCCAGTAGTATAGACCTGACAGGGGGGGACCAGCCCCAGCATTTT
v_gene: TRBV19
j_gene: TRBJ1-5
d_gene: TRBD1
abundance: -

CDR3aa: CASSLDGTSGDNEQFF
CDR3nt: TGTGCCAGCAGCCTGGACGGGACTAGCGGGGATAATGAGCAGTTCTTC
v_gene: TRBV11-3
j_gene: TRBJ2-1
d_gene: TRBD2
abundance: -

CDR3aa: CATSRDRLEEAFF
CDR3nt: TGTGCCACCAGCAGAGATCGGCTGGAGGAAGCTTTCTTT
v_gene: TRBV15
j_gene: TRBJ1-1
d_gene: -
abundance: -

CDR3aa: CASSPSGSYNEQFF
CDR3nt: TGTGCCAGCAGCCCTAGCGGTTCCTACAATGAGCAGTTCTTC
v_gene: TRBV7-2
j_gene: TRBJ2-1
d_gene: TRBD2
abundance: -

CDR3aa: CASSLSPLYQPQHF
CDR3nt: TGTGCCAGCAGCTTGTCTCCCTTATATCAGCCCCAGCATTTT
v_gene: TRBV5-8
j_gene: TRBJ1-5
d_gene: -
abundance: -

CDR3aa: CASSPLDRQSEAFF
CDR3nt: TGTGCCAGCTCACCACTTGACAGACAGTCTGAAGCTTTCTTT
v_gene: TRBV18
j_gene: TRBJ1-1
d_gene: -
abundance: once

CDR3aa: CASSPQASSVYEQYF
CDR3nt: TGTGCCAGCAGCCCCCAAGCTAGCAGTGTATACGAGCAGTACTTC
v_gene: TRBV3-1/TRBV3-2
j_gene: TRBJ2-7
d_gene: -
abundance: -

CDR3aa: CASSQDRGLGELFF
CDR3nt: TGTGCCAGCAGCCAAGATCGGGGTTTGGGGGAGCTGTTTTTT
v_gene: TRBV3-1/TRBV3-2
j_gene: TRBJ2-2
d_gene: -
abundance: -

CDR3aa: CASSLGRPRETQYF
CDR3nt: TGCGCCAGCAGCTTGGGCCGTCCCAGGGAGACCCAGTACTTC
v_gene: TRBV5-1
j_gene: TRBJ2-5
d_gene: -
abundance: -